What follows are 30 T cell receptor beta chains derived from one specimen sequenced in a study of cytomegalovirus exposure and HLA in healthy donors. The PCR made use of 60 Vbeta and 13 Jbeta primers. Only in-frame clones appear in the TCRdb table, and some are missing; sequencing was by immunoSEQ multiplex PCR. Of 55,000 to 90,000 clones in the sample, 70% to 80% are singletons; the top ten hold around 6%. The specimen was PBMCs. The receptors here all came from a man in his fifties or sixties in good health and CMV-seronegative.

The CDR3 is CASSWSGATEAFF. In DNA, the CDR3 is TGCGCCAGCAGCTGGTCAGGGGCCACTGAAGCTTTCTTT. The V call is TRBV5-1, the J call TRBJ1-1, with D tentatively TRBD1 (6 bases). This CDR3 has 13 amino acids. V shed 3 bases and J shed 4 bases, with 10 bases lying between them. Germline V CDR1 and CDR2: SGHRS, YFSETQ. The variable domain in full, with the rest retrieved from reference TRBV5-1 and TRBJ1-1, is KAGVTQTPRYLIKTRGQQVTLSCSPISGHRSVSWYQQTPGQGLQFLFEYFSETQRNKGNFPGRFSGRQFSNSRSEMNVSTLELGDSALYLCASSWSGATEAFFGQGTRLTVV.

The rearrangement joins TRBV29-1 to TRBJ2-5; perhaps TRBD1 as D (6 bases). Trimming cost V 7 bases and J 1 base, with 13 bases left between them. CDR1 SQVTM and CDR2 ANQGSEA come from the germline V gene. The CDR3 is 13 amino acids. As DNA, the CDR3 is TGCAGCGCCCTGGGGGCAGGCCAAGAGACCCAGTACTTC. It translates to CSALGAGQETQYF. The variable domain in full, with the rest retrieved from reference TRBV29-1 and TRBJ2-5, is SAVISQKPSRDICQRGTSLTIQCQVDSQVTMMFWYRQQPGQSLTLIATANQGSEATYESGFVIDKFPISRPNLTFSTLTVSNMSPEDSSIYLCSALGAGQETQYFGPGTRLLVL.

This clone was seen only a few times. The V gene is TRBV10-3, the J gene TRBJ1-6; D remains ambiguous. The CDR3 is 13 amino acids. V was clipped by 3 bases and J by 11 bases, with 11 bases between them. Germline loops: CDR1 ENHRY, CDR2 SYGVKD. The CDR3 protein is CAISDTGLAPLHF. CDR3 DNA sequence: TGTGCCATCAGTGACACGGGGTTGGCACCCCTCCACTTT.

The chain carries TRBV30 and TRBJ2-1, with 11 nucleotides matching TRBD1. In germline, CDR1 is GTSNPN, CDR2 SVGIG (reference sequence). The CDR3 totals 14 residues. V trimming: 5 bases; J trimming: 8 bases; junction bases outside the gene matches: 8. The CDR3, as DNA: TGTGCCTGGGACGGGACAGGGGGTGTCGATGAGCAGTTCTTC. This codes for CAWDGTGGVDEQFF.

This clone was observed a single time. The V gene is TRBV9, the J gene TRBJ1-4; a possible D gene is TRBD1 (5 bases). Germline CDR1 SGDLS, CDR2 YYNGEE. This CDR3 is built from 15 residues. The V gene lost 1 base and the J gene lost 7 bases, with 14 bases spanning the gap. The CDR3 DNA follows: TGTGCCAGCAGCGTACAGGGTCCAGTTGGTGAAAAACTGTTTTTT. Protein product: CASSVQGPVGEKLFF.

The chain is built from TRBV6-5 and TRBJ2-2; possible D gene TRBD1, 6 bases. The CDR3 has 15 residues. V was shortened by 3 bases and J by 14 bases, with 22 bases between the two germline ends. Germline CDR1 is MNHEY and CDR2 is SVGAGI. The CDR3 DNA sequence: TGTGCCAGCAGTTATTCCTTGACAGGTTATACCACTCTGTTTTTT. Residues: CASSYSLTGYTTLFF.

This clone was observed a few times. The J gene is TRBJ1-1, the V gene TRBV25-1; 7 bases line up with TRBD1. Germline trimming cut 4 bases from V and 5 bases from J; bases unmatched to any gene: 10. Germline V gives CDR1 MGHDK, CDR2 SYGVNS. CDR3 size: 15 residues. In DNA form, the CDR3 reads TGTGCCAGCAGTGGAGGGAAGACAGGGCTTACTGAAGCTTTCTTT. Amino acid sequence: CASSGGKTGLTEAFF.

The chain carries TRBV7-9 and TRBJ1-2; D gene uncertain. V lost 5 bases to trimming and J lost 6 bases, with 13 bases between them. CDR1 SEHNR and CDR2 FQNEAQ come from the germline V gene (reference sequence). The CDR3 is 13 amino acids. CDR3 sequence: CASSPTPGDGYTF. The CDR3 DNA reads TGTGCCAGCAGCCCGACCCCCGGAGATGGCTACACCTTC.

This sequence joins TRBV18 and TRBJ1-1; 9 bases line up with TRBD1. Germline V CDR1 and CDR2: KGHSH, LQKENI. The CDR3 has 15 residues. The V gene end was trimmed by 3 bases and the J gene end by 4 bases; junction bases not matched to a gene: 6. Here the CDR3 reads CASSPPGQGSTEAFF. The CDR3 region has the DNA TGTGCCAGCTCACCCCCGGGACAGGGAAGCACTGAAGCTTTCTTT.

The V and J genes are TRBV15 and TRBJ2-3; the D gene is possibly TRBD2 (5 bases). This CDR3 is 15 amino acids long. Germline-derived CDR1 and CDR2 are LNHNV and YYDKDF (reference sequence). The V end was cut by 4 bases, the J end by 0 bases, with 11 bases between. CDR3 loop: CATSTKRTSTDTQYF. The CDR3, as DNA: TGTGCCACCAGCACAAAGCGGACTAGCACAGATACGCAGTATTTT.

There are a few counts of this clone. The junction shows a germline mismatch at one end, possibly a read error. The chain combines TRBV29-1 with TRBJ2-7, with a weak D call TRBD1 (6 bases). The CDR3 runs 13 residues. Germline V gene sequence: CDR1 SQVTM, CDR2 ANQGSEA. CDR3 amino acids: CSVEAVQGTARNF. For the CDR3, the DNA is TGCAGCGTTGAAGCCGTACAGGGTACAGCAAGAAACTTC.

In DNA, the CDR3 is TGTGCCAGCAGTGAAGCGGTACATGAAGCTTTCTTT. This encodes CASSEAVHEAFF. The genes are TRBV2 and TRBJ1-1; D is unclear. Trimming took off 0 bases at V and 7 bases at J, with 6 bases between the two ends. The CDR3 loop spans 12 amino acids. CDR1 is SNHLY, CDR2 FYNNEI, per germline.

The rearrangement joins TRBV6-6 to TRBJ2-2; D is perhaps TRBD1 (5 bases). The V end lost 5 bases, the J end lost 3 bases, and 10 bases lay between the germline ends. The CDR3 spans 14 residues. Germline CDR1 is MNHNY and CDR2 is SVGAGI (reference sequence). CDR3 sequence: CASSPQGYTGELFF. The CDR3 DNA sequence: TGTGCCAGCAGTCCCCAGGGTTACACCGGGGAGCTGTTTTTT.

This chain links TRBV7-2 with TRBJ2-7; D is undetermined. CDR3 length equals 13 residues. Germline lookup yields CDR1 SGHTA and CDR2 FQGNSA. The germline V and J ends were trimmed by 3 bases and 3 bases, with 9 bases remaining between them. This CDR3 reads CASSFGLGYEQYF. CDR3 in DNA: TGTGCCAGCAGCTTTGGTCTCGGCTACGAGCAGTACTTC.

The CDR3 is CASSLNPAAQPQHF. Written as DNA, the CDR3 is TGTGCCAGCAGCTTAAACCCGGCGGCTCAGCCCCAGCATTTT. This chain joins TRBV7-3 and TRBJ1-5; D not certain. The germline V gene encodes CDR1 SGHTA and CDR2 FQGTGA. The CDR3 loop spans 14 amino acids. V was shortened by 1 base and J by 6 bases, with 10 bases between the two germline ends.

The rearrangement uses TRBV28 and TRBJ1-1; tentatively, D is TRBD1 (6 bases). Between the trimmed V and J ends, which lost 7 bases and 3 bases, there was a span of 12 bases. This CDR3 region has 13 residues. The germline gives CDR1 MDHEN, CDR2 SYDVKM. DNA of the CDR3: TGTGCCAGCAAGTTGGACAGCTACACTGAAGCTTTCTTT. Encoded protein: CASKLDSYTEAFF.

This clone showed up just a few times. J is TRBJ1-5 and V is TRBV6-6; D possibly corresponds to TRBD1 (5 bases). V lost 7 bases, J lost 7 bases, and 11 bases lay in between. Germline-derived CDR1 and CDR2 are MNHNY and SVGAGI (reference sequence). The CDR3 runs 12 residues. Written as DNA, the CDR3 is TGTGCCAGCAACCAGGGTGACCAGCCCCAGCATTTT. Translated: CASNQGDQPQHF.

This chain joins TRBV27 and TRBJ1-2; 8 nucleotides match TRBD1. The germline V gene encodes CDR1 MNHEY and CDR2 SMNVEV (reference sequence). J was trimmed by 3 bases and V by 6 bases; bases with no gene match: 3. This CDR3 contains 13 residues. CDR3 nucleotide sequence: TGTGCCAGCAGCGGACAGGGACACTATGGCTACACCTTC. It yields the protein CASSGQGHYGYTF.

In this sample, this clone turned up many times. This chain links TRBV27 with TRBJ1-5; D perhaps matches TRBD1 (6 bases). The ends were cut back, 5 bases at V and 0 bases at J, with 20 bases in the middle. The germline gives CDR1 MNHEY, CDR2 SMNVEV (reference sequence). CDR3 length: 18 amino acids. The CDR3 coding sequence is TGTGCCAGCAGTCTCGGTATCGGGGGGCAGTATAGCAATCAGCCCCAGCATTTT. Its translation: CASSLGIGGQYSNQPQHF.

The chain is built from TRBV13 and TRBJ2-3; D is ambiguous. Trimming left V 3 bases short and J 4 bases short, with 11 bases between. The germline V gene has CDR1 PRHDT and CDR2 FYEKMQ (reference sequence). The CDR3 loop spans 14 amino acids. CDR3 in amino acids: CASSFKAGSDTQYF. The CDR3 DNA follows: TGTGCCAGCAGCTTTAAAGCCGGTTCAGATACGCAGTATTTT.

This clone has more than one count but fewer than ten. V gene TRBV6-1 combines with J gene TRBJ2-5, with D unresolved. Germline values: CDR1 MNHNS, CDR2 SASEGT. The CDR3 consists of 13 residues. V lost 6 bases and J lost 0, with 8 bases in between. The CDR3 DNA sequence: TGTGCCAGCAGCGCGGATTACCAAGAGACCCAGTACTTC. As protein: CASSADYQETQYF.

The chain couples TRBV7-2 to TRBJ2-5, with D possibly being TRBD2 (6 bases). Trimming removed 5 bases at V and 7 bases at J, with 14 bases between. The CDR3 totals 13 residues. The V gene's germline CDR1 is SGHTA and CDR2 FQGNSA. This CDR3 reads CASSPGTSGTQYF. The CDR3 DNA reads TGTGCCAGCAGCCCCGGGACTTCCGGGACCCAGTACTTC.

In its sample, this clone ranks as medium-sized. V and J are TRBV5-6 and TRBJ2-7, with 8 positions matching TRBD1. The V segment lost 1 base and the J segment 2 bases; nucleotides outside the gene matches: 5. CDR1 and CDR2 from the germline V gene are SGHDT and YYEEEE. The length of the CDR3 is 15 residues. Here the CDR3 DNA reads TGTGCCAGCAGCTTGAGTGCGACAGGGGCCTACGAGCAGTACTTC. Translation gives CASSLSATGAYEQYF.

This rearrangement joins TRBV13 to TRBJ1-3; 8 bases fit TRBD1. The CDR3 length is 15 residues. Germline V gene sequence: CDR1 PRHDT, CDR2 FYEKMQ (reference sequence). J lost 7 bases, V lost 5 bases, and 10 bases had no gene match. CDR3 nucleotides: TGTGCCAGCAGCGCCGCTGACAGGGGTGGTAACACCATATATTTT. The encoded protein is CASSAADRGGNTIYF.

This clone was seen a handful of times. The chain has TRBV30 and TRBJ2-3, with D possibly matching TRBD1 (6 bases). This CDR3 comprises 15 residues. Germline assignment: CDR1 GTSNPN and CDR2 SVGIG (reference sequence). The germline V and J ends were trimmed by 0 bases and 0 bases, with 10 bases remaining between them. In nucleotides, the CDR3 is TGTGCCTGGAGTGTAGAAGACAGGAGCACAGATACGCAGTATTTT. This codes for CAWSVEDRSTDTQYF.

A single count supports this clone. The V gene is TRBV29-1, the J gene TRBJ2-2; TRBD1 matches at 8 bases. Germline V lookup: CDR1 SQVTM, CDR2 ANQGSEA. This CDR3 is 13 amino acids long. V lost 7 bases to trimming and J lost 4 bases; unmatched junction nucleotides: 5. The CDR3 DNA sequence: TGCAGCGGGACCGGGACAGGCACCGGGGAGCTGTTTTTT. As protein: CSGTGTGTGELFF.

The V gene is TRBV2, the J gene TRBJ2-7, with D possibly TRBD1 on 5 matching bases. The germline V gene encodes CDR1 SNHLY and CDR2 FYNNEI. CDR3 length: 12 residues. With 6 bases removed from V and 3 bases from J, the gap between germline ends came to 9 bases. This CDR3 reads CASRDDSYEQYF. Written as DNA, the CDR3 is TGTGCCAGCAGGGATGACAGCTACGAGCAGTACTTC.

V and J are TRBV6-4 and TRBJ2-2; 9 positions agree with TRBD2. The germline V gene encodes CDR1 MRHNA and CDR2 SNTAGT. This CDR3 has 14 residues. J lost 6 bases, V lost 9 bases, and 8 bases had no gene match. CDR3 nucleotide sequence: TGTGCCAGGAAGGGGACTAGCTCATCCGGGGAGCTGTTTTTT. It yields the protein CARKGTSSSGELFF.

This clone was seen only once. J is TRBJ2-2 and V is TRBV7-2; 10 bases line up with TRBD1. With 1 base clipped from V and 5 bases from J, the junction kept 7 bases outside the gene matches. This CDR3 has 17 residues. CDR1 and CDR2 from the germline V gene are SGHTA and FQGNSA. The DNA for the CDR3 is TGTGCCAGCAGCTTAGAGGTGACAGGGGGCCGAACCGGGGAGCTGTTTTTT. It codes for CASSLEVTGGRTGELFF.

In DNA form, the CDR3 reads TGCGCCAGCAGCTTGGTTCAGGGAGGGAACACTGAAGCTTTCTTT. Translated, it gives CASSLVQGGNTEAFF. V gene TRBV5-1 combines with J gene TRBJ1-1; tentatively, D is TRBD1 (5 bases). V was trimmed by 0 bases and J by 1 base, leaving 10 bases between them. In germline, CDR1 is SGHRS, CDR2 YFSETQ. CDR3 length equals 15 residues.